This passage covers 6 T cell receptor beta chains from one sample sequenced in a study of cytotoxic CD8 clonotypes in ibrutinib-treated CLL. Libraries were prepared by immunoSEQ multiplex PCR; TCRdb keeps only in-frame clonotypes and omits some of them. The table includes under 200,000 clones, more than 80% detected once. This material consisted of PBMCs, taken after 24 months of ibrutinib treatment. The receptors were sampled from a human donor with chronic lymphocytic leukemia.

This chain links TRBV18 with TRBJ2-1; 7 bases map to TRBD2. The CDR3 totals 15 residues. Trimming at V came to 3 bases and at J to 6 bases, leaving 8 bases not matched to a gene. From germline, CDR1 is KGHSH and CDR2 LQKENI. This CDR3 is CASSPSTSRGNEQFF. CDR3 nucleotide sequence: TGTGCCAGCTCACCTTCGACTAGCAGAGGCAATGAGCAGTTCTTC.

This clone turned up a few times. The CDR3 region has the DNA TGTGCCAGCAGTTACGTCAGGGAGAACACCGGGGAGCTGTTTTTT. Encoded protein: CASSYVRENTGELFF. The chain joins TRBV6-5 to TRBJ2-2, with D possibly being TRBD1 (5 bases). Germline values: CDR1 MNHEY, CDR2 SVGAGI. This CDR3 is built from 15 residues. The V end was cut by 2 bases, the J end by 1 base, with 8 bases between.

The chain carries TRBV6-6 and TRBJ1-1; no reliable D call. V lost 8 bases and J lost 6, with 19 bases in between. CDR3 size: 14 residues. From germline, CDR1 is MNHNY and CDR2 SVGAGI (reference sequence). CDR3 region: CASSPPDRGAEAFF. The DNA of the CDR3 is TGTGCCAGCTCCCCCCCCGACCGAGGCGCTGAAGCTTTCTTT.

CDR3 region: CASLTGGADNTEAFF. The CDR3 region has the DNA TGTGCCAGCCTCACCGGGGGAGCAGATAACACTGAAGCTTTCTTT. The V and J genes are TRBV28 and TRBJ1-1; D may be TRBD1 (5 bases). Trimming shortened V by 8 bases and J by 2 bases, and 18 bases separated the two germline ends. The germline V gene has CDR1 MDHEN and CDR2 SYDVKM. This CDR3 spans 15 amino acids.

The chain is built from TRBV2 and TRBJ2-1, with D possibly matching TRBD2 (6 bases). Germline lookup yields CDR1 SNHLY and CDR2 FYNNEI. The CDR3 spans 15 residues. Trimming pared 3 bases from V and 0 bases from J, leaving 9 bases between. The CDR3 DNA sequence: TGTGCCAGCAGTGATCGGGGGAGCTCCTACAATGAGCAGTTCTTC. Its translation: CASSDRGSSYNEQFF.

The chain is built from TRBV5-1 and TRBJ2-3; D gene uncertain. Deletions cut 0 bases from V and 4 bases from J, with 3 bases between. CDR3 length: 12 amino acids. Per the germline V gene, CDR1 is SGHRS and CDR2 is YFSETQ. CDR3 protein: CASSLGSDTQYF. The CDR3 DNA sequence: TGCGCCAGCAGCTTGGGGTCAGATACGCAGTATTTT. Drawing the rest from reference TRBV5-1 and TRBJ2-3, the complete variable domain is KAGVTQTPRYLIKTRGQQVTLSCSPISGHRSVSWYQQTPGQGLQFLFEYFSETQRNKGNFPGRFSGRQFSNSRSEMNVSTLELGDSALYLCASSLGSDTQYFGPGTRLTVL.